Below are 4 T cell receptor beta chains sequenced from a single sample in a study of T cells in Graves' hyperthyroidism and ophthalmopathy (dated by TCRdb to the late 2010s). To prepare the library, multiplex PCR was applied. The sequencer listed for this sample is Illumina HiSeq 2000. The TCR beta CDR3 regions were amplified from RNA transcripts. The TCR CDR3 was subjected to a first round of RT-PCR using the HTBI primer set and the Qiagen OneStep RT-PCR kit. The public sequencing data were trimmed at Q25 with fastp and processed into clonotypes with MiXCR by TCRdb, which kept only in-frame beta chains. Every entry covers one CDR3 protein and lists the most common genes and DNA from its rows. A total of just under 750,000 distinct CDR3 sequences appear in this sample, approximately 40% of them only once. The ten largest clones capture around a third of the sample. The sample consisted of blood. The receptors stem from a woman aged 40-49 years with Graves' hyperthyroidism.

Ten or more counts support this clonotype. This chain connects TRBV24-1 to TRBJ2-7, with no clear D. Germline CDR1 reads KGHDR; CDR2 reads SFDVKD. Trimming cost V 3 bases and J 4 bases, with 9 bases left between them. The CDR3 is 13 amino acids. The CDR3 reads CATSDGEDYEQYF. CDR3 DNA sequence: TGTGCCACCAGTGATGGAGAAGATTACGAGCAGTACTTC.

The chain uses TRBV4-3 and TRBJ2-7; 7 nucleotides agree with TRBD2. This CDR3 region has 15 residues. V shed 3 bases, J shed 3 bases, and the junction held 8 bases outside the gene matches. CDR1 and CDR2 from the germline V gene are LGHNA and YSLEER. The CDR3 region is CASSQTRGGSYEQYF. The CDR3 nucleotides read TGCGCCAGCAGCCAGACAAGGGGAGGGAGCTACGAGCAGTACTTC.

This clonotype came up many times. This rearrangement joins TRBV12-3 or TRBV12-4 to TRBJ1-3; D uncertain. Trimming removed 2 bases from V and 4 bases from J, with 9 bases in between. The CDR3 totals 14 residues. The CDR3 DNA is TGTGCCAGCAGTTTAACCCCCCGAGGAAACACCATATATTTT. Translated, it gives CASSLTPRGNTIYF.

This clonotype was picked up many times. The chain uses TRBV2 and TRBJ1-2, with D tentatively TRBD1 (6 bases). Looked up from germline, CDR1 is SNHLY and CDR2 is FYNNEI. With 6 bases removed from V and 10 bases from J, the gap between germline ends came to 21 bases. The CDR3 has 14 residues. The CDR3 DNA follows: TGTGCCAGCAGGACTTTGGGGCTGACAGGTCTCTACACCTTC. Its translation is CASRTLGLTGLYTF.